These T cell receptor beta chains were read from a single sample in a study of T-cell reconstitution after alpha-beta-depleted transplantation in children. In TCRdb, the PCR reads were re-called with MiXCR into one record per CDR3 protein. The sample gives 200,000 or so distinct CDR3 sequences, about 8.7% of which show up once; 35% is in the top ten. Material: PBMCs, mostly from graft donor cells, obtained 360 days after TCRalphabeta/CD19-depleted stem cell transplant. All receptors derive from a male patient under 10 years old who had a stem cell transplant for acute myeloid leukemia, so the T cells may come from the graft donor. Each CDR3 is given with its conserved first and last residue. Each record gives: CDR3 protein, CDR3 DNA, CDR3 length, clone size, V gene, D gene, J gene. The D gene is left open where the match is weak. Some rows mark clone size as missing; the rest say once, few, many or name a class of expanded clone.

CDR3: CSAREFLARSNEQFF
DNA: TGCAGTGCTAGAGAATTTCTGGCTAGGAGCAATGAGCAGTTCTTC
length: 15
size: NA
V: TRBV20-1
D: NA
J: TRBJ2-1

CDR3: CATVPGLGTANTGELFF
DNA: TGTGCCACCGTTCCGGGACTCGGGACGGCGAACACCGGGGAGCTGTTTTTT
length: 17
size: many
V: TRBV10-3
D: NA
J: TRBJ2-2

CDR3: CASSLVPGASYEQYF
DNA: TGTGCCAGCAGCTTGGTTCCCGGGGCCTCCTACGAGCAGTACTTC
length: 15
size: many
V: TRBV5-5
D: NA
J: TRBJ2-7

CDR3: CASSQLKAGEGEQYF
DNA: TGTGCCAGCAGCCAATTAAAAGCGGGAGAAGGCGAGCAGTACTTC
length: 15
size: many
V: TRBV3-1
D: TRBD2
J: TRBJ2-7

CDR3: CASSRGQASPLHF
DNA: TGTGCCAGCAGTAGGGGGCAGGCCAGCCCCCTCCACTTT
length: 13
size: few
V: TRBV12-3/TRBV12-4
D: TRBD1
J: TRBJ1-6

CDR3: CSVGSPTSSYNEQFF
DNA: TGCAGCGTTGGTTCCCCGACTAGCTCCTACAATGAGCAGTTCTTC
length: 15
size: NA
V: TRBV29-1
D: NA
J: TRBJ2-1

CDR3: CSARDEGNYGYTF
DNA: TGCAGTGCTAGAGATGAGGGGAACTATGGCTACACCTTC
length: 13
size: NA
V: TRBV20-1
D: NA
J: TRBJ1-2

CDR3: CASSYSSRQSRKTQYF
DNA: TGTGCCAGCAGTTACTCTTCCCGGCAGAGCCGAAAGACCCAGTACTTC
length: 16
size: few
V: TRBV6-5
D: NA
J: TRBJ2-5

CDR3: CASSTGSYNEQFF
DNA: TGCGCCAGCAGTACCGGGAGTTACAATGAGCAGTTCTTC
length: 13
size: many
V: TRBV5-1
D: NA
J: TRBJ2-1

CDR3: CASSSFSSGASNTEAFF
DNA: TGCGCCAGCAGCAGTTTCTCGTCAGGCGCCTCGAACACTGAAGCTTTCTTT
length: 17
size: many
V: TRBV5-1
D: NA
J: TRBJ1-1

CDR3: CASSFGGGSGSYNEQFF
DNA: TGTGCCAGCAGTTTTGGTGGCGGGAGCGGGTCCTACAATGAGCAGTTCTTC
length: 17
size: many
V: TRBV12-3/TRBV12-4
D: TRBD2
J: TRBJ2-1

CDR3: CAIRPDKENEKLFF
DNA: TGTGCCATCAGACCCGACAAGGAAAATGAAAAACTGTTTTTT
length: 14
size: many
V: TRBV10-3
D: NA
J: TRBJ1-4

CDR3: CSVGGYTQYF
DNA: TGCAGCGTCGGGGGTTATACGCAGTATTTT
length: 10
size: many
V: TRBV29-1
D: NA
J: TRBJ2-3

CDR3: CASGLPPGGLYGYTF
DNA: TGTGCTAGTGGTTTACCCCCTGGGGGACTCTATGGCTACACCTTC
length: 15
size: few
V: TRBV12-5
D: NA
J: TRBJ1-2

CDR3: CASSLLTGENTEAFF
DNA: TGCGCCAGCAGCCTCCTGACAGGGGAGAACACTGAAGCTTTCTTT
length: 15
size: few
V: TRBV5-1
D: TRBD1
J: TRBJ1-1

CDR3: CAISESKGGTTNEKLFF
DNA: TGTGCCATCAGTGAGTCCAAGGGGGGCACAACTAATGAAAAACTGTTTTTT
length: 17
size: many
V: TRBV10-3
D: NA
J: TRBJ1-4